This TCR beta chain comes out of a study of T cell repertoires in cytomegalovirus infection. Background on the study: CMV epitopes that were recently identified and HLA-C-restricted were used alongside well-studied HLA-B-restricted ones. CMV infection together with matching HLA type was indicated by public TCR beta signatures.

Study-wide findings and caveats: In two of eight donors, the top clonotype was HLA-C-restricted CMV-specific. The study identified carriers of CMV plus the relevant HLA from cumulative public TCR beta family frequency.

This clonotype was found a few times. Its antigen is currently unknown. V lost 2 bases and J lost 2, with 10 bases in between. This CDR3 has 15 amino acids. TCRdb re-derived calls from the reads in MiXCR, one entry per CDR3 protein. The sample has 300,000 or so distinct CDR3 sequences, approximately 25% seen once. The TCR sequence derives from a human donor in good health (CMV status not recorded). Some clones in this sample may be carry-over from other donors' samples. This rearrangement joins TRBV12-3 or TRBV12-4 to TRBJ2-1, with D uncertain. The sample consisted of cultured PBMCs, taken from culture after CMV antigen stimulation. In DNA form, the CDR3 reads TGTGCCAGCAGTTTAATGGAGACGGCCTACAATGAGCAGTTCTTC. It specifies CASSLMETAYNEQFF.